This T cell receptor (beta chain) was obtained from a study of blood T cell repertoires in COVID-19. Some clones are missing from TCRdb's copy, which holds only in-frame ones; the method was immunoSEQ multiplex PCR. The sample carries 300,000 to 450,000 clones, approximately 81% recorded once. This CDR3 spans 14 amino acids. Germline V gene lookup returns CDR1 SNHLY and CDR2 FYNNEI. V lost 10 bases and J 2 bases, leaving 16 bases between the germline ends. This chain uses TRBV2 with TRBJ2-3; D possibly corresponds to TRBD1 (7 bases). Sequenced sample: peripheral blood. This sequence was found in a woman in her late teens or twenties with acute or convalescent COVID-19. DNA for the CDR3: TGTGCCATCATGCGGGACAGCTTCACAGATACGCAGTATTTT. This sequence encodes CAIMRDSFTDTQYF.